These 30 T cell receptor beta chains share one sample of origin, sequenced in a study of pediatric ulcerative colitis. Method: immunoSEQ multiplex PCR; TCRdb's copy keeps in-frame clones and lacks some. The sample lists 57,000 or so clones; about 87% were seen once. Sequencing input: blood. The receptors were gathered from a boy aged 5-17 years who was a control in a study of pediatric ulcerative colitis.

The V gene is TRBV30, the J gene TRBJ1-2; 11 bases are a match to TRBD1. CDR3 length: 14 residues. Germline-derived CDR1 and CDR2 are GTSNPN and SVGIG (reference sequence). V lost 4 bases to trimming and J lost 5 bases; unmatched junction nucleotides: 6. CDR3 coding DNA: TGTGCCTGGACGGACAGGGGGCGTGGATATGGCTACACCTTC. Encoded protein: CAWTDRGRGYGYTF.

CDR3: CASSHTWTGGLNEQYF. In DNA, the CDR3 is TGTGCCAGCAGCCACACATGGACAGGGGGCTTGAACGAGCAGTACTTC. The chain uses TRBV5-8 and TRBJ2-7; 11 bases map to TRBD1. Germline loops: CDR1 SGHTS, CDR2 YDEGEE. Trimming cost V 4 bases and J 5 bases; bases outside gene matches: 11. This CDR3 spans 16 amino acids.

The V call is TRBV7-2, the J call TRBJ1-1; D is perhaps TRBD1 (6 bases). The CDR3 totals 14 residues. CDR1 and CDR2 from the germline V gene are SGHTA and FQGNSA. Deletions cut 5 bases from V and 3 bases from J, with 13 bases between. CDR3 protein: CASSPDRSYTEAFF. CDR3 coding DNA: TGTGCCAGCAGCCCTGACAGGTCATACACTGAAGCTTTCTTT.

This clone has just one count. The chain is built from TRBV21-1 and TRBJ2-5; the D call of TRBD1 is as the table states it, not checked on the DNA. TRBV21-1 is described as a pseudogene. This CDR3 comprises 15 residues. CDR3 bases: TGTGCCAGCATCTTTCCGGGACAGGGGAATTTGGCCCAGTACTTC. Its protein is CASIFPGQGNLAQYF.

The J gene is TRBJ2-7, the V gene TRBV28; 7 nucleotides match TRBD1. Germline CDR1 MDHEN, CDR2 SYDVKM. The CDR3 contains 15 residues. V trimming: 3 bases; J trimming: 0 bases; junction bases outside the gene matches: 5. CDR3 nucleotides: TGTGCCAGCAGTTTCGACGGGACAGTCTCCTACGAGCAGTACTTC. Protein: CASSFDGTVSYEQYF. Variable domain in full (rest from reference TRBV28 and TRBJ2-7): DVKVTQSSRYLVKRTGEKVFLECVQDMDHENMFWYRQDPGLGLRLIYFSYDVKMKEKGDIPEGYSVSREKKERFSLILESASTNQTSMYLCASSFDGTVSYEQYFGPGTRLTVT.

The chain has TRBV7-2 and TRBJ1-5; possible D gene TRBD1, 6 bases. This CDR3 has 17 amino acids. Trimming took 5 bases from V and 0 from J, leaving 17 bases between them. The germline CDR1 and CDR2 sequences are SGHTA and FQGNSA. The CDR3 sequence is CASSAVGTPYSNQPQHF. As DNA, the CDR3 is TGTGCCAGCAGCGCGGTCGGGACACCCTATAGCAATCAGCCCCAGCATTTT. Full variable domain (outside the CDR3, taken from reference TRBV7-2 and TRBJ1-5): GAGVSQSPSNKVTEKGKDVELRCDPISGHTALYWYRQSLGQGLEFLIYFQGNSAPDKSGLPSDRFSAERTGGSVSTLTIQRTQQEDSAVYLCASSAVGTPYSNQPQHFGDGTRLSIL.

The CDR3 spells CASSRRLGASTDTQYF. In DNA, the CDR3 is TGCGCCAGCAGCAGACGACTAGGTGCTAGCACAGATACGCAGTATTTT. The chain uses TRBV5-1 and TRBJ2-3, with D perhaps matching TRBD2 (6 bases). V was pared by 4 bases and J by 0 bases, with 15 bases between. Looked up from germline, CDR1 is SGHRS and CDR2 is YFSETQ. The CDR3 spans 16 residues.

The rearrangement uses TRBV9 and TRBJ1-2; no reliable D call. Germline loops: CDR1 SGDLS, CDR2 YYNGEE. This CDR3 has 12 residues. The germline V and J ends were trimmed by 3 bases and 5 bases, with 8 bases remaining between them. This CDR3 is CASSGIRYGYTF. The CDR3 nucleotides read TGTGCCAGCAGCGGTATTAGGTATGGCTACACCTTC. Supplemented by reference TRBV9 and TRBJ1-2, the full variable domain reads DSGVTQTPKHLITATGQRVTLRCSPRSGDLSVYWYQQSLDQGLQFLIQYYNGEERAKGNILERFSAQQFPDLHSELNLSSLELGDSALYFCASSGIRYGYTFGSGTRLTVV.

The chain joins TRBV4-1 to TRBJ2-1; 11 bases line up with TRBD2. The CDR3 has 16 amino acids. The V segment lost 4 bases and the J segment 0 bases; nucleotides outside the gene matches: 2. Germline loops: CDR1 MGHRA, CDR2 YSYEKL. CDR3 DNA: TGCGCCAGCAGCCCCGGGACTAGCGGCTCCTACAATGAGCAGTTCTTC. Translated: CASSPGTSGSYNEQFF.

The chain joins TRBV7-3 to TRBJ2-1, with D tentatively TRBD2 (6 bases). In germline, CDR1 is SGHTA, CDR2 FQGTGA. This CDR3 spans 16 amino acids. Trimming pared 5 bases from V and 3 bases from J, leaving 17 bases between. The CDR3 nucleotides read TGTGCCAGCAGCCCAAGGGCTGGGGGGAACTACAATGAGCAGTTCTTC. Its protein product is CASSPRAGGNYNEQFF.

Only one count was recorded for this clone. J is TRBJ2-4 and V is TRBV5-1; 14 bases fit TRBD2. The junction had 10 bases not matched to a gene; V was cut back by 4 bases and J by 1 base. This CDR3 comprises 19 residues. CDR1 and CDR2 from the germline V gene are SGHRS and YFSETQ. The CDR3 loop reads CASSLGTSGSDKAKNIQYF. As DNA, the CDR3 is TGCGCCAGCAGCCTAGGGACTAGCGGGAGTGATAAGGCCAAAAACATTCAGTACTTC.

This clone was picked up a small number of times. The gene calls are TRBV9 and TRBJ1-1; D gene unclear. The CDR3 is 12 residues long. Trimming cost V 4 bases and J 0 bases, with 4 bases left between them. CDR1 SGDLS and CDR2 YYNGEE come from the germline V gene. CDR3 coding DNA: TGTGCCAGCAGCCAGATGAACACTGAAGCTTTCTTT. Its translation is CASSQMNTEAFF.

This chain joins TRBV27 and TRBJ2-7; D uncertain. This CDR3 comprises 15 residues. Trimming removed 3 bases from V and 4 bases from J, with 16 bases in between. CDR1 is MNHEY, CDR2 SMNVEV, per germline (reference sequence). The CDR3 loop is CASSFSGPSLYEQYF. In DNA form, the CDR3 reads TGTGCCAGCAGTTTTTCCGGACCGTCGTTATACGAGCAGTACTTC.

The chain carries TRBV6-5 and TRBJ2-2; D might be TRBD1 (6 bases). The CDR3 is 15 residues long. Germline loops: CDR1 MNHEY, CDR2 SVGAGI. Trimming shortened V by 3 bases and J by 3 bases, and 11 bases separated the two germline ends. CDR3 residues: CASSYSTGYTGELFF. The CDR3 DNA follows: TGTGCCAGCAGTTATTCCACAGGGTACACCGGGGAGCTGTTTTTT.

This chain links TRBV9 with TRBJ2-1, with 7 positions matching TRBD1. This CDR3 comprises 18 residues. V shed 0 bases and J 8 bases; nucleotides not matched to a gene: 17. CDR1 and CDR2 from the germline V gene are SGDLS and YYNGEE. The chain's CDR3 is CASSVVPSGQGVPDEQFF. CDR3 sequence (DNA): TGTGCCAGCAGCGTAGTGCCCTCCGGGCAGGGGGTTCCAGATGAGCAGTTCTTC.

This clone occurred once. The V and J genes are TRBV19 and TRBJ2-6; D remains ambiguous. The CDR3 runs to 14 residues. V was clipped by 3 bases and J by 1 base, with 4 bases between them. In germline, CDR1 is LNHDA, CDR2 SQIVND (reference sequence). CDR3: CASSMGSGANVLTF. The CDR3 bases are TGTGCCAGTAGTATGGGTTCTGGGGCCAACGTCCTGACTTTC. Variable domain in full (rest from reference TRBV19 and TRBJ2-6): DGGITQSPKYLFRKEGQNVTLSCEQNLNHDAMYWYRQDPGQGLRLIYYSQIVNDFQKGDIAEGYSVSREKKESFPLTVTSAQKNPTAFYLCASSMGSGANVLTFGAGSRLTVL.

The gene calls are TRBV30 and TRBJ2-2; 8 bases are a match to TRBD1. Germline V gene lookup returns CDR1 GTSNPN and CDR2 SVGIG (reference sequence). V lost 2 bases and J lost 3; bases outside the gene matches: 8. There are 16 residues in the CDR3. The CDR3 region has the DNA TGTGCCTGGAGTCGCCAGGGGGCGCGGGACACCGGGGAGCTGTTTTTT. This sequence encodes CAWSRQGARDTGELFF.

V gene TRBV10-1 combines with J gene TRBJ2-1; the D is unclear. This CDR3 spans 15 amino acids. Germline V gene data show CDR1 as WNHNN and CDR2 as SYGVQD (reference sequence). V was clipped by 3 bases and J by 8 bases, with 17 bases between them. Here the CDR3 reads CASSDSGPRRDEQFF. Here the CDR3 DNA reads TGCGCCAGCAGTGATAGTGGGCCCCGGCGCGATGAGCAGTTCTTC.

CDR3 amino acids: CASSEVGIGPGELFF. The CDR3 region has the DNA TGTGCCAGCAGTGAAGTAGGGATCGGTCCCGGGGAGCTGTTTTTT. J is TRBJ2-2 and V is TRBV2, with unresolved D. CDR1 and CDR2 from the germline V gene are SNHLY and FYNNEI. This CDR3 has 15 residues. V lost 1 base and J 6 bases, leaving 12 bases between the germline ends.

The chain carries TRBV5-4 and TRBJ1-3, with D possibly matching TRBD1 (5 bases). CDR1 is SGHNT and CDR2 is YYREEE in the germline V gene (reference sequence). V was trimmed by 2 bases and J by 2 bases, leaving 8 bases between them. The CDR3 runs 14 residues. CDR3 sequence: CASSLMGPGNTIYF. CDR3 DNA: TGTGCCAGCAGCTTAATGGGGCCTGGAAACACCATATATTTT.

Concerning this clone: Germline is not matched at one junction end, which may reflect a read error. The chain has TRBV11-2 and TRBJ2-2; D might be TRBD1 (6 bases). This CDR3 comprises 17 residues. Germline V gives CDR1 SGHAT, CDR2 FQNNGV. The CDR3, as DNA: TGTGCCAGCAGCGTAGAGACCGGACAGCCCAACACCGGGGAGCTGTTTTTT. It encodes CASSVETGQPNTGELFF.

V is TRBV4-1 and J is TRBJ2-1, with TRBD2 matching 8 bases. The CDR3 runs to 14 residues. Trimming cost V 10 bases and J 4 bases; bases outside gene matches: 9. Germline lookup yields CDR1 MGHRA and CDR2 YSYEKL. The CDR3: CATQLAEGYNEQFF. As DNA, the CDR3 is TGCGCCACCCAACTAGCGGAGGGTTACAATGAGCAGTTCTTC.

This chain joins TRBV30 and TRBJ1-2, with D perhaps matching TRBD1 (5 bases). Germline values: CDR1 GTSNPN, CDR2 SVGIG (reference sequence). Between the trimmed V and J ends, which lost 0 bases and 6 bases, there was a span of 11 bases. The CDR3 loop spans 13 amino acids. CDR3 DNA sequence: TGTGCCTGGAGTGTAGGCGGGACGGATGGCTACACCTTC. The encoded protein is CAWSVGGTDGYTF.

CDR3 loop: CASRSAGLAAEQYF. The CDR3 nucleotides read TGTGCCAGCAGATCTGCCGGACTAGCGGCCGAGCAGTACTTC. The chain links TRBV2 to TRBJ2-7; 10 positions match TRBD2. Germline V lookup: CDR1 SNHLY, CDR2 FYNNEI. With 6 bases clipped from V and 6 bases from J, the junction kept 8 bases outside the gene matches. This CDR3 is built from 14 residues.

The chain employs TRBV27 and TRBJ2-1, with D perhaps matching TRBD1 (5 bases). Per germline, CDR1 MNHEY and CDR2 SMNVEV (reference sequence). The CDR3 has 15 residues. The V and J ends lost 6 bases and 3 bases respectively, with 15 bases between them. CDR3 amino acids: CASRPDRFYYNEQFF. The CDR3 coding sequence is TGTGCCAGCAGACCCGACAGATTTTACTACAATGAGCAGTTCTTC.

V and J are TRBV4-3 and TRBJ2-5, with TRBD1 as a possible D gene (5 bases). The CDR3 covers 14 residues. V lost 1 base to trimming and J lost 5 bases, with 11 bases between them. Germline V gives CDR1 LGHNA, CDR2 YSLEER. Written as DNA, the CDR3 is TGCGCCAGCAGCCAAGTAGCAGGGTCGGAGACCCAGTACTTC. Protein: CASSQVAGSETQYF.

A word on this clone: Other DNA sequences in the same sample also yield this CDR3. This chain connects TRBV19 to TRBJ1-1; D is unclear. Germline V lookup: CDR1 LNHDA, CDR2 SQIVND (reference sequence). This CDR3 is built from 13 residues. The ends were cut back, 5 bases at V and 0 bases at J, with 7 bases in the middle. Here the CDR3 reads CASSSSMNTEAFF. The CDR3 bases are TGTGCCAGTAGTTCTTCCATGAACACTGAAGCTTTCTTT.

V and J are TRBV28 and TRBJ2-2; no reliable D call. This CDR3 has 15 amino acids. The ends were cut back, 3 bases at V and 6 bases at J, with 14 bases in the middle. CDR1 is MDHEN and CDR2 is SYDVKM in the germline V gene. Here the CDR3 reads CASSLFAADPGELFF. The CDR3 coding sequence is TGTGCCAGCAGTTTGTTCGCGGCGGACCCCGGGGAGCTGTTTTTT.

This clone was recorded a few times. The V gene is TRBV6-1, the J gene TRBJ1-5, with TRBD1 identical over 9 bases. Germline-derived CDR1 and CDR2 are MNHNS and SASEGT. V lost 4 bases and J lost 5; bases outside the gene matches: 0. The CDR3 runs 13 residues. The CDR3 DNA sequence: TGTGCCAGCAGTGGGACAGGGGATCAGCCCCAGCATTTT. Translated: CASSGTGDQPQHF.

The V gene is TRBV30, the J gene TRBJ1-2; a possible D gene is TRBD1 (5 bases). The germline CDR1 and CDR2 sequences are GTSNPN and SVGIG (reference sequence). V was trimmed by 6 bases and J by 3 bases, leaving 14 bases between them. CDR3 length: 13 residues. CDR3 bases: TGTGCCTGCAAGCAAGGGGAGGACTATGGCTACACCTTC. This sequence encodes CACKQGEDYGYTF.